These T cell receptor beta chains were read from a single sample in a study of human T cells and chemical hapten exposure. One entry per CDR3 protein results from TCRdb running MiXCR on the RACE reads. This sample has around 300,000 distinct CDR3 sequences, with around 7.7% found just once. The sequencing used whole blood, collected in connection with sensitization to the hapten diphenylcyclopropenone (DPC). The receptors were sampled from a man between 18 and 29 years old with alopecia areata. Some clones in this sample may be carry-over from other donors' samples. Each CDR3 is given with its conserved first and last residue. Fields, in order: D gene, J gene, clone size, V gene, CDR3 protein, CDR3 DNA. A D gene is named only where the DNA matches it firmly. Some rows mark clone size as missing; the rest say once, few, many or name a class of expanded clone.

-,TRBJ2-7,-,TRBV28,CASSIPMVISPYEQYF,TGTGCCAGCAGCATCCCGATGGTCATAAGCCCCTACGAGCAGTACTTC
-,TRBJ2-1,few,TRBV5-1,CASSLAAGLADYNEQFF,TGCGCCAGCAGCTTGGCGGCGGGACTTGCCGACTACAATGAGCAGTTCTTC
TRBD1,TRBJ2-1,few,TRBV7-8,CASSLVGQGARNEQFF,TGTGCCAGCAGCTTAGTAGGACAGGGGGCCCGGAATGAGCAGTTCTTC
TRBD1,TRBJ1-2,-,TRBV6-5,CASSYAGTGNYGYTF,TGTGCCAGCAGTTACGCCGGGACAGGGAACTATGGCTACACCTTC
TRBD1,TRBJ1-1,many,TRBV4-3,CASSQLGQANTEAFF,TGCGCCAGCAGCCAATTGGGACAGGCAAACACTGAAGCTTTCTTT
-,TRBJ1-1,many,TRBV25-1,CASSESTGFKGTEAFF,TGTGCCAGCAGTGAATCAACAGGGTTTAAAGGCACTGAAGCTTTCTTT
TRBD1,TRBJ1-4,few,TRBV20-1,CSASPTGGGEEKLFF,TGCAGTGCTAGCCCCACAGGGGGCGGCGAGGAAAAACTGTTTTTT
-,TRBJ2-7,-,TRBV28,CASVTGTSSYEQYF,TGTGCCAGCGTAACCGGGACCTCCTCCTACGAGCAGTACTTC
-,TRBJ1-1,many,TRBV28,CASSFWSGRSNTEAFF,TGTGCCAGCAGTTTCTGGTCCGGCAGATCAAACACTGAAGCTTTCTTT
-,TRBJ1-1,few,TRBV7-2,CASSRQIRLGDGTEAFF,TGTGCCAGCAGCCGACAGATACGCCTCGGCGACGGCACTGAAGCTTTCTTT
-,TRBJ1-1,few,TRBV7-2,CASSLETDTEAFF,TGTGCCAGCAGCTTAGAGACAGACACTGAAGCTTTCTTT
-,TRBJ2-7,many,TRBV5-1,CASNRLGLNSYEQYF,TGCGCCAGCAACCGACTGGGACTTAACTCCTACGAGCAGTACTTC
-,TRBJ1-3,few,TRBV12-3/TRBV12-4,CASSFVSVSGNTIYF,TGTGCCAGCAGTTTTGTTTCGGTCTCTGGAAACACCATATATTTT
-,TRBJ1-1,few,TRBV5-1,CASSLTGPTAEAFF,TGCGCCAGCAGCTTGACGGGGCCGACGGCTGAAGCTTTCTTT
-,TRBJ2-7,-,TRBV6-5,CASSYRPNYEQYF,TGTGCCAGCAGTTACCGACCGAACTACGAGCAGTACTTC
-,TRBJ1-1,many,TRBV20-1,CSAREPLNTEAFF,TGCAGTGCTAGAGAACCCCTGAACACTGAAGCTTTCTTT
-,TRBJ1-5,-,TRBV27,CASSLSSSRDQPQHF,TGTGCCAGCAGTTTATCCTCCTCACGGGATCAGCCCCAGCATTTT
TRBD2,TRBJ2-7,few,TRBV28,CASRNIGRADMPYEQYF,TGTGCCAGCAGAAATATAGGGAGGGCAGATATGCCCTACGAGCAGTACTTC
-,TRBJ2-1,few,TRBV10-3,CAIRDQGVNSYNEQFF,TGTGCCATCAGGGACCAAGGGGTGAACTCCTACAATGAGCAGTTCTTC
-,TRBJ2-2,-,TRBV7-6,CASSLVPGENTGELFF,TGTGCCAGCAGCTTAGTGCCGGGGGAGAACACCGGGGAGCTGTTTTTT
-,TRBJ1-1,-,TRBV2,CASSESSKGQGNTEAFF,TGTGCCAGCAGTGAATCTTCGAAGGGCCAGGGGAACACTGAAGCTTTCTTT
-,TRBJ2-7,few,TRBV2,CASSPRLGSYEQYF,TGTGCCAGCAGTCCCCGACTAGGCTCCTACGAGCAGTACTTC
TRBD1,TRBJ2-4,few,TRBV6-2/TRBV6-3,CASSYGQGGSKNIQYF,TGTGCCAGCAGTTATGGACAGGGGGGATCCAAAAACATTCAGTACTTC
-,TRBJ1-2,few,TRBV10-3,CAIKKGSLLKGGGYTF,TGTGCCATCAAGAAGGGGTCGCTCCTAAAAGGCGGAGGCTACACCTTC
-,TRBJ2-5,-,TRBV6-2/TRBV6-3,CASSYGAVLQETQYF,TGTGCCAGCAGTTACGGCGCAGTTCTTCAAGAGACCCAGTACTTC
-,TRBJ2-2,-,TRBV6-2/TRBV6-3,CASRLRRGTGELFF,TGTGCCAGCAGACTTCGCAGGGGCACCGGGGAGCTGTTTTTT
-,TRBJ1-5,few,TRBV7-2,CASSLEQKSNQPQHF,TGTGCCAGCAGCTTAGAACAGAAGAGCAATCAGCCCCAGCATTTT
TRBD1,TRBJ2-3,-,TRBV4-3,CASSPRTGGLSQYF,TGCGCCAGCAGCCCCAGGACAGGGGGCTTGTCGCAGTATTTT
-,TRBJ2-6,few,TRBV28,CASRETDTGANVLTF,TGTGCCAGCAGAGAAACGGATACTGGGGCCAACGTCCTGACTTTC
-,TRBJ1-5,few,TRBV4-3,CASSPTTASNQPQHF,TGCGCCAGCAGCCCCACGACAGCTAGCAATCAGCCCCAGCATTTT
-,TRBJ1-1,-,TRBV11-2,CASSFGYIVAFF,TGTGCCAGCAGCTTTGGTTACATAGTTGCTTTCTTT
-,TRBJ1-2,-,TRBV7-9,CASSLWDTTSYGYTF,TGTGCCAGCAGCTTATGGGACACAACAAGCTATGGCTACACCTTC
-,TRBJ1-2,few,TRBV6-5,CASSLGRGSYGYTF,TGTGCCAGCAGTTTGGGCAGGGGATCCTATGGCTACACCTTC
TRBD1,TRBJ1-1,-,TRBV12-3/TRBV12-4,CASSLSQGDTEAFF,TGTGCCAGCAGTTTAAGTCAGGGGGACACTGAAGCTTTCTTT
-,TRBJ2-1,many,TRBV6-5,CASSYSPFAGTYNEQFF,TGTGCCAGCAGTTACTCCCCCTTTGCGGGGACCTACAATGAGCAGTTCTTC
-,TRBJ1-1,few,TRBV29-1,CSVAGGMNTEAFF,TGCAGCGTTGCGGGCGGGATGAACACTGAAGCTTTCTTT
-,TRBJ2-4,-,TRBV4-3,CASSQSGQNKNIQYF,TGCGCCAGCAGCCAATCCGGACAGAACAAAAACATTCAGTACTTC
-,TRBJ1-5,-,TRBV7-2,CASSPGRQGVEQPQHF,TGTGCCAGCAGCCCTGGGAGGCAGGGAGTAGAACAGCCCCAGCATTTT
-,TRBJ1-2,-,TRBV4-1,CASSQGVRSTGYGYTF,TGCGCCAGCAGCCAGGGGGTCCGCTCCACGGGCTATGGCTACACCTTC
-,TRBJ2-3,many,TRBV27,CASSFDRSKGQYF,TGTGCCAGCAGCTTCGATCGTAGCAAAGGCCAGTATTTT
TRBD1,TRBJ1-5,-,TRBV6-2/TRBV6-3,CASSGQGVNQPQHF,TGTGCCAGCAGTGGACAGGGCGTAAATCAGCCCCAGCATTTT
-,TRBJ2-3,few,TRBV3-1,CASSQVTGSTDTQYF,TGTGCCAGCAGCCAAGTAACGGGGAGCACAGATACGCAGTATTTT